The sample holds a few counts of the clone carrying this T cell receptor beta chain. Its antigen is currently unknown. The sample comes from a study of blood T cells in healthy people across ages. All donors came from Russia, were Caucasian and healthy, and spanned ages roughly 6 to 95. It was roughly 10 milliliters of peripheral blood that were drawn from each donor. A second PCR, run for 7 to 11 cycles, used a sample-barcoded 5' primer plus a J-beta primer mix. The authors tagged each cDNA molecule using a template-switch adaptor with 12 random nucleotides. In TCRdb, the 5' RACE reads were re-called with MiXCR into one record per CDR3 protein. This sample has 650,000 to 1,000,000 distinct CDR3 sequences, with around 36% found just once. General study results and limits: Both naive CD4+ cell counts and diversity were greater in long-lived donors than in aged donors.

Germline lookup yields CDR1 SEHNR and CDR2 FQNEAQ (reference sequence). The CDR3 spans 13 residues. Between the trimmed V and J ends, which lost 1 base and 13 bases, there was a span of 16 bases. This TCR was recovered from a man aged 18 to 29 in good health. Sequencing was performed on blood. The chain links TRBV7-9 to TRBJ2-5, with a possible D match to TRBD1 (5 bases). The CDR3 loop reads CASSLDSPRVPYF. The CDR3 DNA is TGTGCCAGCAGCTTAGACTCACCCAGGGTCCCGTACTTC.